Following are 12 T cell receptor beta chains from one sample sequenced in a study of T-cell memory formation after mild COVID-19 (dated by TCRdb to the early 2020s). The library relied on 5' RACE. Instrument on record: Illumina NovaSeq 6000. TCRdb's own reprocessing of the public reads used fastp at Q25 and MiXCR and kept productive beta chains. Entries are consolidated by CDR3 protein sequence, retaining the most common genes and DNA. The sample table lists around 530,000 distinct CDR3 sequences, about 20% of them with a count of one. In total, the top ten clones hold about 8.7% of the sample. Sequencing was carried out using PBMCs or a T cell subset sorted from them (not recorded which). Receptors were obtained from an adult woman who had mild COVID-19 (a few samples of this study predate the infection). The sample titles of this study are shuffled in the database, so cell type and time point are left out; the donor was told from shared clones.

The chain joins TRBV2 to TRBJ1-1; D is uncertain. Germline CDR1 and CDR2: SNHLY and FYNNEI. V shed 5 bases and J shed 1 base, with 8 bases lying between them. The CDR3 extends over 13 amino acids. This CDR3 is CASSTSANTEAFF. CDR3 sequence (DNA): TGTGCCAGCAGTACCTCAGCGAACACTGAAGCTTTCTTT.

As regards this clonotype: One end of the junction fails to match germline, which may point to a read error. The chain employs TRBV7-8 and TRBJ1-1, with a possible D match to TRBD1 (6 bases). Per the germline V gene, CDR1 is SGHVS and CDR2 is FQNEAQ. The CDR3 is made up of 15 amino acids. Written as DNA, the CDR3 is TGTGCCAGCAGCTCCGCTTCCCAGGGGAACGCTGAAGCTTTCTTT. Translation: CASSSASQGNAEAFF.

The CDR3 DNA sequence: TGCGCCAGCAGACCAGGACAGGGATCAAACACCGGGGAGCTGTTTTTT. It is translated as CASRPGQGSNTGELFF. The rearrangement links TRBV5-1 to TRBJ2-2; 8 bases agree with TRBD1. V gave up 5 bases and J gave up 2 bases; unmatched junction bases: 8. CDR1 is SGHRS, CDR2 YFSETQ, per germline. The CDR3 sequence is 16 residues long.

V gene TRBV12-3 or TRBV12-4 combines with J gene TRBJ1-2; 7 bases match TRBD1. V lost 5 bases, J lost 5 bases, and 8 bases stayed unmatched. CDR3 length: 14 amino acids. In DNA, the CDR3 is TGTGCCAGCAGTCGTACAGGGGTTAGGTATGGCTACACCTTC. This gives the protein CASSRTGVRYGYTF.

The rearrangement links TRBV10-3 to TRBJ1-2; 9 nucleotides agree with TRBD1. Per germline, CDR1 ENHRY and CDR2 SYGVKD. CDR3 length: 13 residues. V was pared by 6 bases and J by 4 bases, with 3 bases of the junction left unmatched. Written as DNA, the CDR3 is TGTGCCATCAGACTGACAGGGGGCTATGGCTACACCTTC. Translation: CAIRLTGGYGYTF.

This sequence joins TRBV13 and TRBJ1-1; D call uncertain. Germline V lookup: CDR1 PRHDT, CDR2 FYEKMQ (reference sequence). This CDR3 spans 12 amino acids. Trimming cost V 3 bases and J 4 bases, with 6 bases left between them. CDR3 sequence: CASSLHPTEAFF. The CDR3 bases are TGTGCCAGCAGCTTGCATCCCACTGAAGCTTTCTTT.

This clonotype was counted a few times. The V gene is TRBV11-2, the J gene TRBJ2-1, with D hard to call. Trimming removed 0 bases from V and 6 bases from J, with 12 bases in between. From germline, CDR1 is SGHAT and CDR2 FQNNGV. This CDR3 is built from 15 residues. The CDR3 loop reads CASSLEVSYRNEQFF. The CDR3 DNA reads as TGTGCCAGCAGCTTAGAAGTTTCTTACCGCAATGAGCAGTTCTTC. The full variable domain, rest sourced from reference TRBV11-2 and TRBJ2-1, is EAGVAQSPRYKIIEKRQSVAFWCNPISGHATLYWYQQILGQGPKLLIQFQNNGVVDDSQLPKDRFSAERLKGVDSTLKIQPAKLEDSAVYLCASSLEVSYRNEQFFGPGTRLTVL.

The V gene is TRBV29-1, the J gene TRBJ2-1; 7 nucleotides match TRBD1. Germline V gene sequence: CDR1 SQVTM, CDR2 ANQGSEA. This CDR3 is 16 amino acids long. V was pared by 8 bases and J by 0 bases, with 13 bases of the junction left unmatched. The CDR3 sequence is CSSTGKPSGSYNEQFF. The CDR3 DNA reads as TGCAGCTCGACAGGGAAGCCCTCCGGCTCCTACAATGAGCAGTTCTTC.

At least ten counts were recorded for this clonotype. V gene TRBV20-1 combines with J gene TRBJ2-1; 10 bases are shared with TRBD2. Germline lookup yields CDR1 DFQATT and CDR2 SNEGSKA (reference sequence). The length of the CDR3 is 17 residues. With 3 bases clipped from V and 1 base from J, the junction kept 9 bases outside the gene matches. The CDR3, as DNA: TGCAGTGCTAGGCCCCGAGCGGGGGGGTTTTCCTACAATGAGCAGTTCTTC. It is translated as CSARPRAGGFSYNEQFF.

The chain is built from TRBV4-3 and TRBJ2-3; D may be TRBD1 (6 bases). This CDR3 has 17 amino acids. The germline V gene has CDR1 LGHNA and CDR2 YSLEER. Trimming took 3 bases from V and 2 from J, leaving 18 bases between them. In nucleotides, the CDR3 is TGCGCCAGCAGCCAGGGGAGAGGACAGCGCCTCACAGATACGCAGTATTTT. This gives the protein CASSQGRGQRLTDTQYF.

This clonotype turned up a few times. The chain uses TRBV27 and TRBJ1-1, with 10 nucleotides matching TRBD1. Looked up from germline, CDR1 is MNHEY and CDR2 is SMNVEV (reference sequence). The CDR3 is 13 residues long. The trim removed 5 bases at V and 11 bases at J, leaving 8 bases unmatched. CDR3 sequence reads: CASSPPGTGVAFF. The DNA of the CDR3 is TGTGCCAGCAGTCCTCCCGGGACAGGGGTGGCTTTCTTT.

This clonotype was counted only a few times. The chain carries TRBV5-1 and TRBJ2-5, with D uncertain. Germline loops: CDR1 SGHRS, CDR2 YFSETQ. This CDR3 has 12 amino acids. V shed 0 bases and J shed 5 bases, with 5 bases lying between them. CDR3 sequence reads: CASSLVWETQYF. For the CDR3, the DNA is TGCGCCAGCAGCTTGGTCTGGGAGACCCAGTACTTC.